These 16 T cell receptor beta chains originate from one sample sequenced in a study of cytomegalovirus exposure and HLA in healthy donors. Primers included in the PCR were 60 Vbeta and 13 Jbeta primers. Sequencing was performed with immunoSEQ multiplex PCR; in TCRdb, only in-frame clones are kept and a portion is missing. The sample lists about 180,000 clones; over 65% were seen once. Sequenced: PBMCs. The source is a woman aged 55-69 years in good health and CMV-seropositive.

This chain uses TRBV29-1 with TRBJ2-3, with D perhaps matching TRBD2 (5 bases). The germline V gene has CDR1 SQVTM and CDR2 ANQGSEA. The V end lost 3 bases, the J end lost 0 bases, and 10 bases lay between the germline ends. This CDR3 region has 14 residues. The CDR3 sequence is CSVDEGLSTDTQYF. CDR3 nucleotides: TGCAGCGTTGATGAGGGTCTTAGCACAGATACGCAGTATTTT.

The chain combines TRBV6-1 with TRBJ2-7, with 10 bases fitting TRBD1. The CDR3 loop spans 15 amino acids. Trimming at V came to 7 bases and at J to 8 bases, leaving 14 bases not matched to a gene. CDR1 and CDR2 from the germline V gene are MNHNS and SASEGT. This CDR3 is CASNAPGQGSLKQYF. The DNA for the CDR3 is TGTGCCAGCAATGCCCCGGGACAGGGGTCCTTAAAGCAGTACTTC.

The chain joins TRBV5-1 to TRBJ2-7; 10 nucleotides align to TRBD1. V lost 4 bases to trimming and J lost 1 base; unmatched junction nucleotides: 2. This CDR3 comprises 14 residues. Per the germline V gene, CDR1 is SGHRS and CDR2 is YFSETQ. The CDR3 nucleotides are TGCGCCAGCAGCGGGGGACAGGGGTCCTACGAGCAGTACTTC. This encodes CASSGGQGSYEQYF.

As concerns this clone: Mismatch with germline at one junction end may stem from a read error. The chain has TRBV10-3 and TRBJ2-6; D possibly corresponds to TRBD2 (7 bases). CDR1 ENHRY and CDR2 SYGVKD come from the germline V gene. The CDR3 consists of 16 residues. Here the CDR3 reads CATSGNRVGGANGLTF. CDR3 DNA sequence: TGTGCCACCTCAGGCAACAGGGTTGGGGGGGCCAACGGCCTGACTTTC.

The J gene is TRBJ2-7, the V gene TRBV15; D is perhaps TRBD2 (5 bases). The CDR3 length is 19 residues. Germline CDR1 and CDR2: LNHNV and YYDKDF (reference sequence). V lost 0 bases, J lost 4 bases, and 25 bases lay in between. DNA of the CDR3: TGTGCCACCAGCAGAGAAATTCAAACCCCCCTCCTCCGGGGTTACGAGCAGTACTTC. This codes for CATSREIQTPLLRGYEQYF.

The rearrangement uses TRBV7-6 and TRBJ2-2; the D gene is possibly TRBD1 (5 bases). CDR1 SGHVS and CDR2 FNYEAQ come from the germline V gene. V was trimmed by 6 bases and J by 3 bases, leaving 8 bases between them. The CDR3 contains 13 residues. As DNA, the CDR3 is TGTGCCAGCAGAGGGGCCGACACCGGGGAGCTGTTTTTT. This encodes CASRGADTGELFF.

The chain links TRBV7-9 to TRBJ1-6; D gene uncertain. CDR1 and CDR2 from the germline V gene are SEHNR and FQNEAQ (reference sequence). Trimming pared 1 base from V and 7 bases from J, leaving 8 bases between. The CDR3 covers 14 residues. The CDR3: CASSLVAKNSPLHF. CDR3 nucleotides: TGTGCCAGCAGCTTAGTAGCGAAAAATTCACCCCTCCACTTT.

The chain carries TRBV19 and TRBJ1-1; weak D call: TRBD1 (6 bases). The V end lost 3 bases, the J end lost 1 base, and 12 bases lay between the germline ends. This CDR3 region has 15 residues. Germline V gene sequence: CDR1 LNHDA, CDR2 SQIVND (reference sequence). The CDR3 bases are TGTGCCAGTAGTATGATGGGGGGGGCGAACACTGAAGCTTTCTTT. Protein: CASSMMGGANTEAFF.

This clone was detected once. This chain links TRBV10-3 with TRBJ1-1; 7 positions match TRBD1. V gave up 6 bases and J gave up 1 base; unmatched junction bases: 8. Germline V gene sequence: CDR1 ENHRY, CDR2 SYGVKD. The CDR3 is 15 residues long. The CDR3 nucleotides read TGTGCCATCAGGGCGACAGGGACCCGGAACACTGAAGCTTTCTTT. Encoded protein: CAIRATGTRNTEAFF.

As concerns this clone: Relative to the germline gene, one junction end is altered; a read error may explain this. The gene calls are TRBV7-9 and TRBJ1-1; 7 bases are shared with TRBD1. The CDR3 covers 16 residues. CDR1 is SEHNR, CDR2 FQNEAQ, per germline (reference sequence). CDR3 in DNA: TGTTCCAGCAGCTCCCGAGACAGGGACTTGAACACTGAAGCTTTCTTT. Translation: CSSSSRDRDLNTEAFF.

The genes are TRBV5-1 and TRBJ2-5; TRBD2 might be the D (5 bases). Trimming took 7 bases from V and 1 from J, leaving 11 bases between them. CDR3 length: 13 residues. CDR1 is SGHRS, CDR2 YFSETQ, per germline. The CDR3 sequence: CASSGEGQETQYF. The CDR3 region has the DNA TGCGCCAGCTCTGGAGAGGGCCAAGAGACCCAGTACTTC.

This chain connects TRBV4-3 to TRBJ1-1, with a possible D match to TRBD1 (6 bases). Germline loops: CDR1 LGHNA, CDR2 YSLEER. The CDR3 sequence is 15 residues long. Between the trimmed V and J ends, which lost 1 base and 4 bases, there was a span of 13 bases. CDR3 DNA: TGCGCCAGCAGCCAAGCACGAGGGGGGGGCACTGAAGCTTTCTTT. Its translation is CASSQARGGGTEAFF.

Regarding this clone: The junction and the germline gene differ at one end; a read error may be behind it. The chain recombines TRBV5-1 with TRBJ2-7; 8 bases are shared with TRBD1. The CDR3 has 14 amino acids. The V gene's germline CDR1 is SGHRS and CDR2 YFSETQ. The CDR3 coding sequence is TGCGCCAGCAGCTCTTCAGGGGGCTCCTACGAGCAGTGCTTC. Translating it yields CASSSSGGSYEQCF.

This chain links TRBV4-2 with TRBJ1-5; perhaps TRBD1 as D (6 bases). V was pared by 0 bases and J by 5 bases, with 17 bases between. This CDR3 comprises 17 residues. The germline V gene has CDR1 LGHNA and CDR2 YNFKEQ. The CDR3 reads CASSQEVTGQGYQPQHF. In DNA form, the CDR3 reads TGTGCCAGCAGCCAAGAAGTTACGGGACAAGGTTATCAGCCCCAGCATTTT.

The table lists this clone with a count of one. The J gene is TRBJ2-3, the V gene TRBV19; tentative D call: TRBD2 (6 bases). The CDR3 consists of 15 residues. V lost 9 bases, J lost 5 bases, and 21 bases lay in between. Germline V gives CDR1 LNHDA, CDR2 SQIVND (reference sequence). The CDR3 protein is CASRPGDSQGDTQYF. The CDR3 bases are TGTGCCAGCCGACCCGGGGACTCCCAGGGAGATACGCAGTATTTT.

This clone occurred once. The CDR3 region has the DNA TGTGCCAGCAGTCGCCTAAACTCCTATAATTCACCCCTCCACTTT. Translating it yields CASSRLNSYNSPLHF. V is TRBV6-5 and J is TRBJ1-6; no reliable D call. Germline V gene data show CDR1 as MNHEY and CDR2 as SVGAGI. The CDR3 spans 15 residues. Trimming pared 5 bases from V and 0 bases from J, leaving 8 bases between.